This T cell receptor (beta chain) stems from a study of identical twins. Whole-study results and caveats: Fewer insertions marked abundant cord blood beta clonotypes; young adult naive trended weakly, memory not at all.

This clonotype appeared a few times. The antigen is undetermined. In TCRdb, the 5' RACE reads were re-called with MiXCR into one record per CDR3 protein. Among 1.5 million to 2 million distinct CDR3 sequences listed, 25% to 35% were seen once. This TCR was sampled from a newborn girl in good health. Sequences were obtained from cord blood.

CDR3 residues: CASGELGGGELFF. DNA for the CDR3: TGTGCCAGCGGGGAGCTTGGGGGCGGGGAGCTGTTTTTT. V and J are TRBV2 and TRBJ2-2; the D call may be TRBD1 or TRBD2 (5 bases each). Germline V gene sequence: CDR1 SNHLY, CDR2 FYNNEI. The CDR3 spans 13 residues. V lost 8 bases to trimming and J lost 7 bases, with 14 bases between them.